Below, one T cell receptor beta chain is given with its context. Trimming took off 4 bases at V and 0 bases at J, with 9 bases between the two ends. This CDR3 has 14 amino acids. Germline CDR1 is SGHRS and CDR2 is YFSETQ. This specimen belongs to a study of blood T cell repertoires in COVID-19. Clones were read by immunoSEQ multiplex PCR, and TCRdb kept only the in-frame ones, dropping some. The data contain about 90,000 clones, approximately 75% of them singletons. The sample comprised peripheral blood. The TCR was taken from a human donor in a cohort sampled during active COVID-19. The V gene is TRBV5-1, the J gene TRBJ2-3; D is possibly TRBD1 (6 bases). CDR3 nucleotide sequence: TGCGCCAGCAGCCTGGGACACAGCACAGATACGCAGTATTTT. This translates into CASSLGHSTDTQYF.